These 2 T cell receptor beta chains were all obtained from the same sample, sequenced in a study of blood T cell repertoires in COVID-19. Clones were sequenced by immunoSEQ multiplex PCR, and TCRdb holds only the in-frame ones, with some missing. The sample shows 200,000 to 250,000 clones, around four fifths of them seen only once. Sequenced material: peripheral blood. The receptors derive from a woman in her seventies with COVID-19, enrolled during active disease.

The chain joins TRBV28 to TRBJ2-1; TRBD2 matches 7 bases. CDR1 MDHEN and CDR2 SYDVKM come from the germline V gene. Trimming at V came to 7 bases and at J to 10 bases, leaving 7 bases not matched to a gene. The CDR3 runs 12 residues. Here the CDR3 reads CASTDQLAEQFF. The DNA for the CDR3 is TGTGCCAGCACCGACCAACTAGCGGAGCAGTTCTTC.

The chain is built from TRBV28 and TRBJ1-3; D is ambiguous. The CDR3 runs to 15 residues. The V gene's germline CDR1 is MDHEN and CDR2 SYDVKM. With 8 bases removed from V and 0 bases from J, the gap between germline ends came to 14 bases. DNA of the CDR3: TGTGCCAGCGGTGAGAGAGCGTTCTCTGGAAACACCATATATTTT. Translated, it gives CASGERAFSGNTIYF.